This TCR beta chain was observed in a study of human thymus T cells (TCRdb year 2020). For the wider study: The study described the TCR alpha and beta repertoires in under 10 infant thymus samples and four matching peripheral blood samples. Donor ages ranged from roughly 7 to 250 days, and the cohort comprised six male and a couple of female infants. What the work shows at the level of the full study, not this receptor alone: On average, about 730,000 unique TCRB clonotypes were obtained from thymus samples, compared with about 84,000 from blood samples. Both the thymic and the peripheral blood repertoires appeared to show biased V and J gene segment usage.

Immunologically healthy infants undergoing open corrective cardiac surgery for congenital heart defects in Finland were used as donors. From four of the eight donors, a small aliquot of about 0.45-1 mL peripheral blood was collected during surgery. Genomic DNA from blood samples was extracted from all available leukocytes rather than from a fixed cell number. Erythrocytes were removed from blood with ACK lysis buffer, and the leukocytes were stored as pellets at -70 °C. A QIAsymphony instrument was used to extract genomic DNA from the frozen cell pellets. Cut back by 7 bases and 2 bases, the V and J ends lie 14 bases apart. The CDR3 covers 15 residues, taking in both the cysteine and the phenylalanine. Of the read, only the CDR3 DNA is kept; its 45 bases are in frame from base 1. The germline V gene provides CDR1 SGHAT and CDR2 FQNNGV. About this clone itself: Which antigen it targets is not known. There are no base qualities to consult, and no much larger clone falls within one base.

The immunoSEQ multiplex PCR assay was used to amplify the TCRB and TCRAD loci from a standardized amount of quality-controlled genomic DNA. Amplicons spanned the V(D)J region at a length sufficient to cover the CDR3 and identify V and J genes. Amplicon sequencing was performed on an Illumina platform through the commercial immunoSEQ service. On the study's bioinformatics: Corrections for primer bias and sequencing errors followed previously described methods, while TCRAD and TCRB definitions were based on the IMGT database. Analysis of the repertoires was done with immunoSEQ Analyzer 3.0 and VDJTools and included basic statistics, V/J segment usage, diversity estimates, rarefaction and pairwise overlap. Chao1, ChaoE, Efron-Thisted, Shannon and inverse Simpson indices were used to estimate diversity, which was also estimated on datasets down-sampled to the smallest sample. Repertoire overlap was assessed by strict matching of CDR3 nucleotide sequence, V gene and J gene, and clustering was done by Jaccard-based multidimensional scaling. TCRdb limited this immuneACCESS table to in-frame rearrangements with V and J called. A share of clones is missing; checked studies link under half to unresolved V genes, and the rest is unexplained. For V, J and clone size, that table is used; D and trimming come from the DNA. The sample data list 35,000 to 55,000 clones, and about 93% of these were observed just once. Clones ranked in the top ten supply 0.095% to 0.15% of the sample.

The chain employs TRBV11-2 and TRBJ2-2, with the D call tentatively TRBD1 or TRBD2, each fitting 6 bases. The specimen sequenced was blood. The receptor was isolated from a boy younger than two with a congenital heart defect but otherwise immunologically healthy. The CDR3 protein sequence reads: CASNPRGANTGELFF. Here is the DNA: TGTGCCAGCAACCCGAGGGGGGCCAACACCGGGGAGCTGTTTTTT.